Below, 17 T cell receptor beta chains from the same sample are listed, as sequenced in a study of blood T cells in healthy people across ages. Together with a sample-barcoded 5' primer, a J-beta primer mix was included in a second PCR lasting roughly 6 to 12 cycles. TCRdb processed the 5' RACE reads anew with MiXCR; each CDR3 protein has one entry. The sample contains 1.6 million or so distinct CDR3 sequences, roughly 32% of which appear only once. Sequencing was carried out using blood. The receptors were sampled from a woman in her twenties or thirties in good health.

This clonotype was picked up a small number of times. As DNA, the CDR3 is TGTGCCAGCAGTTCAGGGGTAACGGAGCAGTTCTTC. Translation gives CASSSGVTEQFF. V usage is TRBV28 and J usage is TRBJ2-1, with D tentatively TRBD1 (6 bases). Trimming removed 4 bases from V and 10 bases from J, with 11 bases in between. CDR1 MDHEN and CDR2 SYDVKM come from the germline V gene. The CDR3 runs to 12 residues.

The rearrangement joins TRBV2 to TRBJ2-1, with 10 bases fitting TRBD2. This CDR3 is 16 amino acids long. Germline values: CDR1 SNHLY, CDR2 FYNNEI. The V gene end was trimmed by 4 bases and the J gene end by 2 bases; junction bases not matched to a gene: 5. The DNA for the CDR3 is TGTGCCAGCAGTGGATTGAGCGGGAGGGCCTACAATGAGCAGTTCTTC. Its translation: CASSGLSGRAYNEQFF.

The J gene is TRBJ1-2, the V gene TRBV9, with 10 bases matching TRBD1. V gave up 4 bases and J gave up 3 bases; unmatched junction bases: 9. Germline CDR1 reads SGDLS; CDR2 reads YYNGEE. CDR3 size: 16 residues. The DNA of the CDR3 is TGTGCCAGCAGCCCCTGGGACAGGGGAGAGGACTATGGCTACACCTTC. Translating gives CASSPWDRGEDYGYTF.

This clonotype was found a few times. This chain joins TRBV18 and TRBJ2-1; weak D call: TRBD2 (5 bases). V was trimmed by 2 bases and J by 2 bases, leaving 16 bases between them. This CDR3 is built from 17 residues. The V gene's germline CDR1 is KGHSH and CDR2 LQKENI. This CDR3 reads CASSPIPLEGAYNEQFF. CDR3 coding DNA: TGTGCCAGCTCACCAATCCCTTTAGAGGGTGCCTACAATGAGCAGTTCTTC. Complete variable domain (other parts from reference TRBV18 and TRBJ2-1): NAGVMQNPRHLVRRRGQEARLRCSPMKGHSHVYWYRQLPEEGLKFMVYLQKENIIDESGMPKERFSAEFPKEGPSILRIQQVVRGDSAAYFCASSPIPLEGAYNEQFFGPGTRLTVL.

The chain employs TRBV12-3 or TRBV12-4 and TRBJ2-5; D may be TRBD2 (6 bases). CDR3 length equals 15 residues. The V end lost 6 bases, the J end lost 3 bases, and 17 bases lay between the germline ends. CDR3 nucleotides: TGTGCCAGCAGCCCCCGTTTAGGGGAGGAAGAGACCCAGTACTTC. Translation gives CASSPRLGEEETQYF.

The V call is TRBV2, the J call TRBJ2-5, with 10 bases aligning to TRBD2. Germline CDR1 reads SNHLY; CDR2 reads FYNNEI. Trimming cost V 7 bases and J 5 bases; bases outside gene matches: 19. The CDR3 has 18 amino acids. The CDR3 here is CASTSWGLAGDSHETQYF. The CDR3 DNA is TGTGCCAGCACCTCTTGGGGTCTAGCGGGAGACAGCCACGAGACCCAGTACTTC.

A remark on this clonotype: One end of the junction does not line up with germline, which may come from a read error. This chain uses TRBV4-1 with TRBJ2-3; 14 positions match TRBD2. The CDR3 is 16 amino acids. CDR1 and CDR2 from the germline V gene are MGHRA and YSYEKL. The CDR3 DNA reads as TGCGCCAGCAGCCCCGGGACTAGCGGGGGTACAGATACGCGGTATTTT. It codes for CASSPGTSGGTDTRYF.

CDR3 coding DNA: TGTGCCAGCAGTTTAGCGCTAATAGGACCGTATAATGAAGAGCAGTTCTTC. Its translation is CASSLALIGPYNEEQFF. The chain is built from TRBV12-3 or TRBV12-4 and TRBJ2-1; no clear D gene. Trimming removed 0 bases at V and 10 bases at J, with 22 bases between. CDR3 size: 17 residues.

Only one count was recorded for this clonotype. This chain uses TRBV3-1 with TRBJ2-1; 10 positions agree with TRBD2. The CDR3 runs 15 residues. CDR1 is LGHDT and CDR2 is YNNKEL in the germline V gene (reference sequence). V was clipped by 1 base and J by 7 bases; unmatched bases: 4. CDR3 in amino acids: CASSQGSSGSNEQFF. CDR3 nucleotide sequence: TGTGCCAGCAGCCAAGGTTCTAGCGGGAGTAATGAGCAGTTCTTC.

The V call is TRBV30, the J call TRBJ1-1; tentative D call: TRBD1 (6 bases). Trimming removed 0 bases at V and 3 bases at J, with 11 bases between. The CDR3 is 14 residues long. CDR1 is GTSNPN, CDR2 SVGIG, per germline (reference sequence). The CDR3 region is CAWSVTKGDTEAFF. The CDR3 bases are TGTGCCTGGAGTGTGACGAAGGGGGACACTGAAGCTTTCTTT.

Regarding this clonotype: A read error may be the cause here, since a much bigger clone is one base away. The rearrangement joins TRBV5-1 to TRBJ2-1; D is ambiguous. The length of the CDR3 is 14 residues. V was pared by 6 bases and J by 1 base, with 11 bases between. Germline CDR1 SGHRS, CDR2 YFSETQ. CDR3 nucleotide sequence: TGCGCCAGCATGACGGACCGATCCTACAATGAGCAGTTCTTC. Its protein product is CASMTDRSYNEQFF.

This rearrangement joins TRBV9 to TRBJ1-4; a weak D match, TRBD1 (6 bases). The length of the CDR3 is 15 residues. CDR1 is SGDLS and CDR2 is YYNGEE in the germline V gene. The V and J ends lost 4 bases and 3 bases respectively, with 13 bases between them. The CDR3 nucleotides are TGTGCCAGCAGCCCCCTCGGGGGCTCTAATGAAAAACTGTTTTTT. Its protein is CASSPLGGSNEKLFF.

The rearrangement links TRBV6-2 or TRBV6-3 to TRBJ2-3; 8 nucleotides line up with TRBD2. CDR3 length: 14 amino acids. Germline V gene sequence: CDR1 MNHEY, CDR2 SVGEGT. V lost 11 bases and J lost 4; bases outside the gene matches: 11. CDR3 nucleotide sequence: TGTGCCGCCCGGAACGGGGGGGCTGCAGATACGCAGTATTTT. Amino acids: CAARNGGAADTQYF.

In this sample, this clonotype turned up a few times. The CDR3 protein is CATSRSGGGLDTQYF. The CDR3 nucleotides are TGTGCCACCAGCAGGTCGGGGGGGGGCTTAGATACGCAGTATTTT. This chain joins TRBV15 and TRBJ2-3, with 8 bases lining up with TRBD2. Germline trimming cut 3 bases from V and 5 bases from J; bases unmatched to any gene: 7. The CDR3 has 15 residues. Germline V CDR1 and CDR2: LNHNV, YYDKDF (reference sequence).

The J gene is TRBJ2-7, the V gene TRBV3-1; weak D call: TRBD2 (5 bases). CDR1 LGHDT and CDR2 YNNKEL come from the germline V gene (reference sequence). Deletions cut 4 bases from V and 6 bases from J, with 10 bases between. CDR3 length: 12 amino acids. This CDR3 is CASSRADGEQYF. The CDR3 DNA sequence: TGTGCCAGCAGCCGAGCGGATGGCGAGCAGTACTTC.

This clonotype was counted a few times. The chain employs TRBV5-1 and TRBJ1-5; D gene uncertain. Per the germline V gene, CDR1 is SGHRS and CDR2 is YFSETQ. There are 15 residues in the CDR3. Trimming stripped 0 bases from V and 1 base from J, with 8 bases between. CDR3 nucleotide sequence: TGCGCCAGCAGCTTGGCCTGGGGAAGCAATCAGCCCCAGCATTTT. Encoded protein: CASSLAWGSNQPQHF.

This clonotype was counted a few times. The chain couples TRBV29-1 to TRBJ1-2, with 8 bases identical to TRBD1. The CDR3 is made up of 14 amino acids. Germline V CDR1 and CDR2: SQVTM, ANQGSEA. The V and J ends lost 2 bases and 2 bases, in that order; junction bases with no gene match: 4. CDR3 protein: CSVERDRINYGYTF. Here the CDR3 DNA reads TGCAGCGTTGAACGGGACAGGATCAACTATGGCTACACCTTC.